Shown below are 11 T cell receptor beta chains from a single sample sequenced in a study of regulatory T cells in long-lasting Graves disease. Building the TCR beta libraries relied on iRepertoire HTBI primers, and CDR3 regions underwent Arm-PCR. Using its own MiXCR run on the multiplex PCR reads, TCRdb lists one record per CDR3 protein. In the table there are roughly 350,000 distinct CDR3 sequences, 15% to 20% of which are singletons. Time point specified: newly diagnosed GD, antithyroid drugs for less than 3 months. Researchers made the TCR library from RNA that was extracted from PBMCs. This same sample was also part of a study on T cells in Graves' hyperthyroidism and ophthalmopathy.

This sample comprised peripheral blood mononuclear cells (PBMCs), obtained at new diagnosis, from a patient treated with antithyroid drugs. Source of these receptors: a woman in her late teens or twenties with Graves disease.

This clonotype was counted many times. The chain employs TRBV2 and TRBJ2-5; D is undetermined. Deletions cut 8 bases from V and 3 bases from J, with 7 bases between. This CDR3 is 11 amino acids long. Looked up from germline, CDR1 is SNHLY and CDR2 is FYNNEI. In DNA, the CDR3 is TGTGCCAGCTTGGCGGAAGAGACCCAGTACTTC. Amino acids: CASLAEETQYF. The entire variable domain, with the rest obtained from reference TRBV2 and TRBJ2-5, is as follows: EPEVTQTPSHQVTQMGQEVILRCVPISNHLYFYWYRQILGQKVEFLVSFYNNEISEKSEIFDDQFSVERPDGSNFTLKIRSTKLEDSAMYFCASLAEETQYFGPGTRLLVL.

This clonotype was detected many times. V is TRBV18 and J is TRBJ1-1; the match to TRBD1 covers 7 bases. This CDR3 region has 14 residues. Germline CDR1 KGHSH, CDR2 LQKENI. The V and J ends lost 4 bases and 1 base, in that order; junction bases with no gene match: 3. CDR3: CASSQGAGNTEAFF. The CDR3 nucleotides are TGTGCCAGCTCACAGGGGGCCGGGAACACTGAAGCTTTCTTT.

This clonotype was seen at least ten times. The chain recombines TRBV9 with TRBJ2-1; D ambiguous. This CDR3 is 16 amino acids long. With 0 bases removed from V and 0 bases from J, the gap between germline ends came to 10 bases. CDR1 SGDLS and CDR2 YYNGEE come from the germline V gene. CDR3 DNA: TGTGCCAGCAGCGTAGACGACGGCAGCTCCTACAATGAGCAGTTCTTC. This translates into CASSVDDGSSYNEQFF.

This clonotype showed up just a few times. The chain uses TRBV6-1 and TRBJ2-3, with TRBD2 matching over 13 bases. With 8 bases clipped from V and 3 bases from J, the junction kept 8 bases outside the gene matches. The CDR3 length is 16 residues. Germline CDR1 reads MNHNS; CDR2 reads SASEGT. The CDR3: CASEKGLAGSTDTQYF. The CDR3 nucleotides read TGTGCCAGCGAAAAGGGACTAGCGGGAAGTACAGATACGCAGTATTTT.

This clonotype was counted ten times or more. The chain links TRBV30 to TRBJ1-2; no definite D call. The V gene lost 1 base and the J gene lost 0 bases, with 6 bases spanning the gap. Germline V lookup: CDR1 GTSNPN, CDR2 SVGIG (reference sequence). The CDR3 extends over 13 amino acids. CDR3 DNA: TGTGCCTGGAGTGGGTCGCCTAACTATGGCTACACCTTC. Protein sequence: CAWSGSPNYGYTF.

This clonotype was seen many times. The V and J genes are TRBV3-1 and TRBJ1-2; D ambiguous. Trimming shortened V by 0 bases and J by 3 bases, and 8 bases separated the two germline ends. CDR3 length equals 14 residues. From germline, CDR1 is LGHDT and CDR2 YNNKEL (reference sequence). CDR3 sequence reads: CASSQDNRYYGYTF. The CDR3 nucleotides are TGTGCCAGCAGCCAAGATAACAGATACTATGGCTACACCTTC.

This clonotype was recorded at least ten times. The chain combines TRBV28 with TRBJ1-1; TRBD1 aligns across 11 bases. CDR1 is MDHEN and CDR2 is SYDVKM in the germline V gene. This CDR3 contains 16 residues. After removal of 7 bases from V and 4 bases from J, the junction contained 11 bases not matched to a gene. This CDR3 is CASTLSLGTGGTEAFF. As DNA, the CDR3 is TGTGCCAGCACCTTAAGCCTTGGGACAGGGGGCACTGAAGCTTTCTTT.

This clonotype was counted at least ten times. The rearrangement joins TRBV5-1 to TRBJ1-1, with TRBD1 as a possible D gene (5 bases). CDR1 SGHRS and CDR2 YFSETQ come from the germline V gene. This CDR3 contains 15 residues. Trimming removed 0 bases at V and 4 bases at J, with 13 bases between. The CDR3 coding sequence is TGCGCCAGCAGCTTGGCGTGGGGCTCCGGCACTGAAGCTTTCTTT. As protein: CASSLAWGSGTEAFF. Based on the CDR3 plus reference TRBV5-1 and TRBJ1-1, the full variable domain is KAGVTQTPRYLIKTRGQQVTLSCSPISGHRSVSWYQQTPGQGLQFLFEYFSETQRNKGNFPGRFSGRQFSNSRSEMNVSTLELGDSALYLCASSLAWGSGTEAFFGQGTRLTVV.

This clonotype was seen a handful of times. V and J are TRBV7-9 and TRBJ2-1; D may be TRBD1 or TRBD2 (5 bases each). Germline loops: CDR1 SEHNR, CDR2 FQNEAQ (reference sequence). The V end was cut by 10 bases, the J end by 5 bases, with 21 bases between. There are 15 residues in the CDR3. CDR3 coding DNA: TGTGCCACTTCGTACGCCGGGACCCTCGACAATGAGCAGTTCTTC. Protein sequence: CATSYAGTLDNEQFF.

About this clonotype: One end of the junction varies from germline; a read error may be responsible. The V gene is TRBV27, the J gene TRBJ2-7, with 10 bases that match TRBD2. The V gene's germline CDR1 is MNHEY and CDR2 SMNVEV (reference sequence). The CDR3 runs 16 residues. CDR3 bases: TGTGCCAACAGTCCACTCCCCAGCGGGAGGGCCAACGAGCAGTACTTC. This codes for CANSPLPSGRANEQYF.

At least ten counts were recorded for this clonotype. CDR3 region: CASSVDGSNQPQHF. In nucleotides, the CDR3 is TGTGCCAGCAGCGTAGACGGTAGCAATCAGCCCCAGCATTTT. This chain joins TRBV9 and TRBJ1-5; D call uncertain. Germline CDR1 SGDLS, CDR2 YYNGEE. This CDR3 comprises 14 residues. Between the trimmed V and J ends, which lost 0 bases and 0 bases, there was a span of 4 bases. The full variable domain, with the rest looked up from reference TRBV9 and TRBJ1-5, is DSGVTQTPKHLITATGQRVTLRCSPRSGDLSVYWYQQSLDQGLQFLIQYYNGEERAKGNILERFSAQQFPDLHSELNLSSLELGDSALYFCASSVDGSNQPQHFGDGTRLSIL.